The 17 T cell receptor beta chains in this list originate from one sample, sequenced in a study of blood T cell repertoires in COVID-19. Method: immunoSEQ multiplex PCR; TCRdb's copy keeps in-frame clones and lacks some. The table records 87,000 or so clones, around 87% of them present only once. Sequenced: peripheral blood. The receptor source for this set is a man in his forties with acute or convalescent COVID-19.

This clone was seen repeatedly, ten times or more. The same CDR3 arises from other DNA sequences in this sample as well. The chain couples TRBV7-9 to TRBJ2-3; the match to TRBD2 covers 9 bases. Germline assignment: CDR1 SEHNR and CDR2 FQNEAQ (reference sequence). The CDR3 extends over 14 amino acids. The V gene end was trimmed by 5 bases and the J gene end by 2 bases; junction bases not matched to a gene: 2. The CDR3 region is CASSPSGNTDTQYF. The CDR3 nucleotides are TGTGCCAGCAGCCCTAGCGGGAACACAGATACGCAGTATTTT.

In its sample, this clone was seen a few times. The chain joins TRBV19 to TRBJ1-5; possible D gene TRBD1, 5 bases. CDR1 LNHDA and CDR2 SQIVND come from the germline V gene (reference sequence). Trimming shortened V by 7 bases and J by 3 bases, and 13 bases separated the two germline ends. There are 14 residues in the CDR3. In DNA, the CDR3 is TGTGCCAGTATGGGCCGACAGAACAATCAGCCCCAGCATTTT. Its protein is CASMGRQNNQPQHF. The whole variable domain, filled in from reference TRBV19 and TRBJ1-5, reads DGGITQSPKYLFRKEGQNVTLSCEQNLNHDAMYWYRQDPGQGLRLIYYSQIVNDFQKGDIAEGYSVSREKKESFPLTVTSAQKNPTAFYLCASMGRQNNQPQHFGDGTRLSIL.

The chain has TRBV7-2 and TRBJ2-2; tentatively, D is TRBD2 (6 bases). CDR1 is SGHTA and CDR2 is FQGNSA in the germline V gene. The V end was cut by 1 base, the J end by 8 bases, with 23 bases between. The CDR3 loop spans 18 amino acids. The CDR3 coding sequence is TGTGCCAGCAGCTTAGAGCACGTGGGGCTTAGGAGGGCGGGGGAGCTGTTTTTT. This sequence encodes CASSLEHVGLRRAGELFF.

The chain links TRBV6-1 to TRBJ2-1, with TRBD2 matching 7 bases. The trim removed 4 bases at V and 7 bases at J, leaving 16 bases unmatched. Germline V gives CDR1 MNHNS, CDR2 SASEGT. CDR3 length equals 17 residues. CDR3: CASSGFGVGGSTNEQFF. The DNA of the CDR3 is TGTGCCAGCAGTGGGTTTGGGGTTGGCGGGAGTACAAATGAGCAGTTCTTC.

This chain joins TRBV7-9 and TRBJ2-1, with 9 nucleotides matching TRBD2. CDR1 and CDR2 (germline): SEHNR, FQNEAQ (reference sequence). V shed 1 base, J shed 4 bases, and the junction held 2 bases outside the gene matches. This CDR3 is 15 amino acids long. DNA for the CDR3: TGTGCCAGCAGCTTAGGGACTAGCGAATACAATGAGCAGTTCTTC. It encodes CASSLGTSEYNEQFF.

This chain joins TRBV5-8 and TRBJ1-2; 9 bases agree with TRBD1. This CDR3 region has 17 residues. The germline gives CDR1 SGHTS, CDR2 YDEGEE. J gave up 4 bases and V 0 bases, and 10 bases lay outside the gene matches. CDR3 sequence: CASSLGSTGGKFYGYTF. The DNA of the CDR3 is TGTGCCAGCAGCTTGGGATCCACAGGGGGCAAGTTCTATGGCTACACCTTC.

This chain links TRBV30 with TRBJ1-6, with TRBD1 matching over 9 bases. Germline CDR1 GTSNPN, CDR2 SVGIG (reference sequence). The trim removed 2 bases at V and 3 bases at J, leaving 2 bases unmatched. The CDR3 runs to 15 residues. CDR3 sequence (DNA): TGTGCCTGGAGTCGGACAGGGGTCTATAATTCACCCCTCCACTTT. Protein product: CAWSRTGVYNSPLHF.

The V call is TRBV9, the J call TRBJ2-5; 8 nucleotides align to TRBD1. There are 14 residues in the CDR3. Germline trimming cut 4 bases from V and 4 bases from J; bases unmatched to any gene: 6. Germline V gene lookup returns CDR1 SGDLS and CDR2 YYNGEE. The CDR3 spells CASSTRTGLETQYF. CDR3 coding DNA: TGTGCCAGCAGCACACGGACAGGGTTAGAGACCCAGTACTTC.

This chain links TRBV18 with TRBJ1-5; the D is unclear. CDR1 KGHSH and CDR2 LQKENI come from the germline V gene. This CDR3 is built from 13 residues. The V end was cut by 6 bases, the J end by 5 bases, with 11 bases between. CDR3 coding DNA: TGTGCCAGCTCTACCGCGGGAGATCAGCCCCAGCATTTT. Translating it yields CASSTAGDQPQHF.

The rearrangement joins TRBV5-4 to TRBJ1-2; 7 nucleotides align to TRBD1. Trimming removed 4 bases from V and 1 base from J; junction bases left unmatched: 10. CDR3 length: 16 residues. From germline, CDR1 is SGHNT and CDR2 YYREEE (reference sequence). DNA for the CDR3: TGTGCCAGCAGCGCCGGGACAGTAAGGGGTAACTATGGCTACACCTTC. This translates into CASSAGTVRGNYGYTF.

This sequence joins TRBV20-1 and TRBJ2-1, with D perhaps matching TRBD1 (5 bases). The CDR3 is 14 amino acids. The V end lost 3 bases, the J end lost 2 bases, and 11 bases lay between the germline ends. CDR1 and CDR2 from the germline V gene are DFQATT and SNEGSKA (reference sequence). This CDR3 reads CSASLAGTYNEQFF. The DNA for the CDR3 is TGCAGTGCTAGTTTGGCAGGGACCTACAATGAGCAGTTCTTC.

The rearrangement joins TRBV5-1 to TRBJ2-3, with 15 bases aligning to TRBD2. The J segment lost 6 bases and the V segment lost 4 bases, leaving 3 bases of the junction unmatched. Germline loops: CDR1 SGHRS, CDR2 YFSETQ. The CDR3 contains 15 residues. This CDR3 is CASSGTSGGLDTQYF. CDR3 DNA sequence: TGCGCCAGCAGCGGGACTAGCGGGGGGCTGGATACGCAGTATTTT.

The chain has TRBV2 and TRBJ1-6; 10 positions match TRBD1. V lost 6 bases, J lost 8 bases, and 4 bases stayed unmatched. This CDR3 region has 14 residues. CDR1 and CDR2 (germline): SNHLY, FYNNEI. CDR3 in amino acids: CASSGTGADSPLHF. The CDR3 nucleotides are TGTGCCAGCAGCGGGACAGGGGCTGATTCACCCCTCCACTTT.

V is TRBV4-3 and J is TRBJ2-5, with TRBD1 matching 12 bases. The germline gives CDR1 LGHNA, CDR2 YSLEER. The CDR3 length is 21 residues. V gave up 1 base and J gave up 2 bases; unmatched junction bases: 17. Here the CDR3 DNA reads TGCGCCAGCAGCCAAGTATTTCCCGCCGGGACAGGGGGCGGCGAACAAGAGACCCAGTACTTC. Encoded protein: CASSQVFPAGTGGGEQETQYF.

The chain employs TRBV11-3 and TRBJ2-2, with 10 positions matching TRBD1. V shed 1 base and J 7 bases; nucleotides not matched to a gene: 3. The germline CDR1 and CDR2 sequences are SGHNT and YENEEA. This CDR3 is 15 amino acids long. This CDR3 reads CASSLGQGAVGELFF. The CDR3 coding sequence is TGTGCCAGCAGCTTAGGACAGGGGGCCGTCGGGGAGCTGTTTTTT.

This sequence joins TRBV5-1 and TRBJ1-1, with 9 bases fitting TRBD1. This CDR3 has 16 amino acids. The germline V gene encodes CDR1 SGHRS and CDR2 YFSETQ. Losses at the gene ends were 4 bases for V and 5 bases for J; bases not matched to a gene: 12. CDR3 sequence: CASSTSRDRALTEAFF. CDR3 coding DNA: TGCGCCAGCAGCACATCCCGGGACAGGGCTCTTACTGAAGCTTTCTTT.

CDR3 nucleotide sequence: TGTGCCAGCAGTTTATCAGCGGGATACAATGAGCAGTTCTTC. It translates to CASSLSAGYNEQFF. V usage is TRBV27 and J usage is TRBJ2-1, with 7 bases matching TRBD2. Germline CDR1 reads MNHEY; CDR2 reads SMNVEV (reference sequence). There are 14 residues in the CDR3. Trimming cost V 0 bases and J 4 bases; bases outside gene matches: 0.